Listed below are T cell receptor beta chains from one sample, sequenced in a study of blood T cell repertoires in COVID-19. The method was immunoSEQ multiplex PCR; TCRdb's version includes in-frame clones alone and lacks a portion of them. The table lists about 110,000 clones, roughly 88% of them singletons, with 2% to 3% in the top ten. The specimen sequenced was peripheral blood. The receptors shown here come from a human donor in a cohort sampled during active COVID-19. CDR3s include the opening cysteine and the closing phenylalanine or tryptophan. The D gene is left open where the match is weak. Where a row states a size, it is once, few, many or the class of an expanded clone; other rows omit it.

v_call	clone_size	j_call	d_call	cdr3_aa	cdr3_nt
TRBV7-9	-	TRBJ2-6	-	CASSLTGLHSGANVLTF	TGTGCCAGCAGCCTAACCGGACTGCACTCTGGGGCCAACGTCCTGACTTTC
TRBV7-8	-	TRBJ1-2	TRBD1	CASSLDGTGGDYGYTF	TGTGCCAGCAGCTTAGACGGGACAGGGGGCGATTATGGCTACACCTTC
TRBV7-9	-	TRBJ2-3	TRBD2	CASSLPLAGGTDTQYF	TGTGCCAGCAGCTTACCCCTAGCGGGGGGCACAGATACGCAGTATTTT
TRBV5-1	-	TRBJ2-7	-	CASSLGQGGYEQYF	TGCGCCAGCAGCTTGGGGCAGGGTGGGTACGAGCAGTACTTC
TRBV7-9	-	TRBJ1-1	-	CASSQAGANTEAFF	TGTGCCAGCAGCCAAGCGGGGGCCAACACTGAAGCTTTCTTT
TRBV28	-	TRBJ2-5	TRBD2	CASSPSSGGAMETQYF	TGTGCCAGCAGTCCCTCTAGCGGGGGGGCGATGGAGACCCAGTACTTC
TRBV6-5	-	TRBJ2-7	TRBD1	CASGHSGTGKYEQYF	TGTGCCAGCGGACACTCCGGGACAGGGAAATACGAGCAGTACTTC
TRBV4-1	-	TRBJ2-1	-	CASSQDSSSYNEQFF	TGCGCCAGCAGCCAGGACAGTTCCTCCTACAATGAGCAGTTCTTC
TRBV4-1	-	TRBJ1-2	TRBD1	CASSQRVGDRALFPYGYTF	TGCGCCAGCAGCCAGAGGGTCGGCGACAGGGCCCTTTTTCCTTATGGCTACACCTTC
TRBV3-1/TRBV3-2	-	TRBJ2-1	-	CASSARERYNEQFF	TGTGCCAGCAGCGCGAGGGAGCGCTACAATGAGCAGTTCTTC
TRBV7-9	-	TRBJ2-6	-	CASSSVNRGLSGANVLTF	TGTGCCAGCAGCTCAGTGAACAGGGGACTCTCTGGGGCCAACGTCCTGACTTTC
TRBV2	-	TRBJ1-4	-	CASSEALGRKNEKLFF	TGTGCCAGCAGTGAAGCGCTGGGGAGAAAGAATGAAAAACTGTTTTTT
TRBV10-1	-	TRBJ1-4	-	CASSESAGRGEKLFF	TGCGCCAGCAGTGAGTCGGCGGGGAGAGGTGAAAAACTGTTTTTT
TRBV7-8	-	TRBJ2-7	TRBD2	CASSLRGSMYF	TGTGCCAGCAGCTTACGCGGGAGTATGTACTTC
TRBV6-5	once	TRBJ1-1	-	CASSYLGVLNEAFF	TGTGCCAGCAGTTACCTAGGCGTCTTAAATGAAGCTTTCTTT